A selection of T cell receptor beta chains follows, all from one sample in a study of Ad26.COV2.S vaccination and SARS-CoV-2 variants. Assay: immunoSEQ multiplex PCR; the TCRdb copy retains only in-frame clones and omits some. The data hold about 480,000 clones, with approximately 90% observed a single time. The material sequenced was peripheral blood, taken in a trial of Ad26.COV2.S vaccine versus placebo. The receptor source for this set is a person aged 18-65 years who received the Ad26.COV2.S COVID-19 vaccine or a placebo. Both conserved end residues are part of each CDR3. The D gene is left open where the match is weak.

v_call: TRBV7-9
d_call: TRBD2
cdr3_aa: CASSPREGRSREQYF

v_call: TRBV7-2
d_call: -
cdr3_aa: CASSLRTRSVTGELFF

v_call: TRBV19
d_call: -
cdr3_aa: CASSQERANYGYTF

v_call: TRBV18
d_call: TRBD1
cdr3_aa: CASSSQGTAGANVLTF

v_call: TRBV29-1
d_call: TRBD1
cdr3_aa: CSVRQGTYEQYF

v_call: TRBV12-5
d_call: -
cdr3_aa: CASGLGNYNSPLHF

v_call: TRBV7-3
d_call: TRBD1
cdr3_aa: CASSSQGQNNSPLHF

v_call: TRBV19
d_call: -
cdr3_aa: CASSIGGAVAGYTF

v_call: TRBV30
d_call: -
cdr3_aa: CAWGGSGPGAQYF

v_call: TRBV24-1
d_call: -
cdr3_aa: CATSDFGYGYTF

v_call: TRBV24-1
d_call: -
cdr3_aa: CATSDWRGANYGYTF

v_call: TRBV28
d_call: TRBD1
cdr3_aa: CASSGDRVPYEQYF

v_call: TRBV4-3
d_call: TRBD1
cdr3_aa: CASSQATGVGANVLTF

v_call: TRBV9
d_call: -
cdr3_aa: CASSVRVGAGSGNTIYF

v_call: TRBV6-2/TRBV6-3
d_call: -
cdr3_aa: CASSYPLGGGDEQYF

v_call: TRBV30
d_call: -
cdr3_aa: CAWSKMGAKNIQYF

v_call: TRBV7-8
d_call: -
cdr3_aa: CASSLTQQETQYF

v_call: TRBV28
d_call: -
cdr3_aa: CASPPTLTTGFLNTEAFF

v_call: TRBV28
d_call: -
cdr3_aa: CASSSYTTTNEKLFF

v_call: TRBV28
d_call: -
cdr3_aa: CASSSTNYGYTF

v_call: TRBV14
d_call: -
cdr3_aa: CASSQVTGYEQYF

v_call: TRBV6-1
d_call: -
cdr3_aa: CASSEALGSGTSYEQYF

v_call: TRBV5-8
d_call: -
cdr3_aa: CASSLLDYEQYF

v_call: TRBV20-1
d_call: -
cdr3_aa: CSAKAGYEQYF

v_call: TRBV27
d_call: -
cdr3_aa: CASSHRELDTQYF

v_call: TRBV9
d_call: -
cdr3_aa: CASSPQPQHF

v_call: TRBV7-9
d_call: -
cdr3_aa: CASSLANNNEQFF

v_call: TRBV28
d_call: -
cdr3_aa: CASSPHGREAFF

v_call: TRBV4-2
d_call: -
cdr3_aa: CASSQNMAAGQPQHF

v_call: TRBV18
d_call: -
cdr3_aa: CASSPAGQARYF

v_call: TRBV19
d_call: -
cdr3_aa: CASSMTQRGRIATNEKLFF

v_call: TRBV6-5
d_call: -
cdr3_aa: CASSHGVNHEQYF

v_call: TRBV6-5
d_call: TRBD2
cdr3_aa: CASRGLAGVYNEQFF